The count of the clone carrying this TCR beta chain is one. CDR1 and CDR2 from the germline V gene are MDHEN and SYDVKM. CDR3 length: 16 residues. With 6 bases removed from V and 0 bases from J, the gap between germline ends came to 14 bases. This sample stems from a study of blood T cell repertoires in COVID-19. In assigning cohorts, the study relied on participant-reported clinical history. Each recovered donor of Cohort 3 presented with two negative PCRs, clearance, or symptom resolution. In the original processing: Reference gene primer amplification gave nucleated cell count estimates. Only in-frame clones appear in the TCRdb table, and some are missing; sequencing was by immunoSEQ multiplex PCR. That table furnishes V, J and clone size, whereas the DNA furnished D and trimming. The data contain about 400,000 clones, roughly 91% of them singletons.

The chain uses TRBV28 and TRBJ1-4; D remains unclear. The receptor's source is a woman aged 25 to 39 who had recovered from COVID-19. Input material: PBMCs or T cells enriched from blood (not recorded which). The CDR3 DNA sequence: TGTGCCAGCAGCGGGAATATCGCCGCAACTAATGAAAAACTGTTTTTT. Amino acids: CASSGNIAATNEKLFF.